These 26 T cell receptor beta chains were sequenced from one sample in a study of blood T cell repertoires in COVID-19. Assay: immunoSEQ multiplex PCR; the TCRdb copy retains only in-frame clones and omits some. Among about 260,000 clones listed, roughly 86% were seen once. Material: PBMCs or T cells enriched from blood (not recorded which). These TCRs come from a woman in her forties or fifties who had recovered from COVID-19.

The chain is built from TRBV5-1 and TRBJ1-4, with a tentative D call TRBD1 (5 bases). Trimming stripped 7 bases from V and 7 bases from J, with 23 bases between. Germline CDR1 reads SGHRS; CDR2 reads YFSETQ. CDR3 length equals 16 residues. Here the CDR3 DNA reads TGCGCCAGCGGTAGGGAGGGGACTGCAGTAGGTGAAAAACTGTTTTTT. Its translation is CASGREGTAVGEKLFF.

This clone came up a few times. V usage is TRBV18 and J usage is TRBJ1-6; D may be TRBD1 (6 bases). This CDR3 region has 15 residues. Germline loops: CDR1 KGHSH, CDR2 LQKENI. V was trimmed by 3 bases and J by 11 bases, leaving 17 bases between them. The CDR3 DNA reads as TGTGCCAGCTCACCTTATGCTGTACAGGGCGCACCCCTCCACTTT. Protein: CASSPYAVQGAPLHF.

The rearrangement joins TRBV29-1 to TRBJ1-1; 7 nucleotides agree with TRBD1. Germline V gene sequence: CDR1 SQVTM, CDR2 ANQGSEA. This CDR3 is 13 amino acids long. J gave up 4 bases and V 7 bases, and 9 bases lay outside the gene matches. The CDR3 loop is CSGRQGRATEAFF. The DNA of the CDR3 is TGCAGCGGCAGACAGGGAAGGGCCACTGAAGCTTTCTTT.

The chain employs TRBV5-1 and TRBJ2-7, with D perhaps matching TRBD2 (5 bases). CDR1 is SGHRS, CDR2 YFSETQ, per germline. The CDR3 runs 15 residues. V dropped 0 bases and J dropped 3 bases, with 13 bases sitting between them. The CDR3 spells CASSLDPGIYYEQYF. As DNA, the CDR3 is TGCGCCAGCAGCTTGGATCCGGGGATATACTACGAGCAGTACTTC.

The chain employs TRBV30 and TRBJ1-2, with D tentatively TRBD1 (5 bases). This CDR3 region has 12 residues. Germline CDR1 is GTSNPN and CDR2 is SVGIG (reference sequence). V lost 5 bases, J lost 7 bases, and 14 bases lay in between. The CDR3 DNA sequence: TGTGCCTGGGATCGCGGGGCTGGTGGCTACACCTTC. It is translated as CAWDRGAGGYTF.

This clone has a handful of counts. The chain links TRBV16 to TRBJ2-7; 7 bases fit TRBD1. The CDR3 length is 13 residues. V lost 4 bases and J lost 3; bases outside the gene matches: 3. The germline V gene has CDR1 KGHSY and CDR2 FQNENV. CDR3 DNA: TGTGCCAGCAGCCCGACAGGGAACTACGAGCAGTACTTC. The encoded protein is CASSPTGNYEQYF.

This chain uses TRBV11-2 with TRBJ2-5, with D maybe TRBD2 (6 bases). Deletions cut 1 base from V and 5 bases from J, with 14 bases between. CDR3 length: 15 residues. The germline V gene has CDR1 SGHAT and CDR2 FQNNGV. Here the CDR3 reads CASSLGTGTPETQYF. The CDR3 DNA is TGTGCCAGCAGCTTAGGGACCGGGACTCCCGAGACCCAGTACTTC.

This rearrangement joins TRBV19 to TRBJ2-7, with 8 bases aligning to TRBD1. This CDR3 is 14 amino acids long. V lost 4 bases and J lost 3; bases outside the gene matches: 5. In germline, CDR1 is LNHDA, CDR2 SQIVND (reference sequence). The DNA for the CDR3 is TGTGCCAGTAGTACATCCGGGACAGGCTACGAGCAGTACTTC. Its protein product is CASSTSGTGYEQYF.

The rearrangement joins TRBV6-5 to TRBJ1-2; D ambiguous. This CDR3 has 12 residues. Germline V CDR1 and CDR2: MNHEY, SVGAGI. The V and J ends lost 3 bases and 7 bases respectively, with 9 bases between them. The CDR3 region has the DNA TGTGCCAGCAGTTATAGAGGAACTGGCTACACCTTC. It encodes CASSYRGTGYTF.

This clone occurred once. CDR3 bases: TGTGCCAGCAGTGATACAGGGTCCCCAACTGAAGCTTTCTTT. Translation: CASSDTGSPTEAFF. The chain uses TRBV28 and TRBJ1-1; D is perhaps TRBD1 (6 bases). CDR1 and CDR2 from the germline V gene are MDHEN and SYDVKM. CDR3 length equals 14 residues. V lost 5 bases and J lost 5, with 15 bases in between.

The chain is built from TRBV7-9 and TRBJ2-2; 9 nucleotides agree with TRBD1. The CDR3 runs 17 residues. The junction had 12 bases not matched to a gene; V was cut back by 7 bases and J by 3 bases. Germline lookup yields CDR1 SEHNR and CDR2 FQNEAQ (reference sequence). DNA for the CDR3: TGTGCCAGCAACGACGACCGGGACAGGGCATACACCGGGGAGCTGTTTTTT. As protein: CASNDDRDRAYTGELFF.

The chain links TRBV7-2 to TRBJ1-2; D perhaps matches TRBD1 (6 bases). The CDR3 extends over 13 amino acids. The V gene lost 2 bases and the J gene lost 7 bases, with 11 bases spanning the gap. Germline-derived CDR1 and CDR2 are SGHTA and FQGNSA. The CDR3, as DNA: TGTGCCAGCAGCTTACAGGGGCAAGGTGGCTACACCTTC. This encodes CASSLQGQGGYTF.

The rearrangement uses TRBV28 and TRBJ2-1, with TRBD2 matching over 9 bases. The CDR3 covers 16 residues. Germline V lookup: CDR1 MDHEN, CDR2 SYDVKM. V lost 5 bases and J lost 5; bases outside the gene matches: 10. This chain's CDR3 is CASSDPRLAANNEQFF. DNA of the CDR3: TGTGCCAGCAGTGATCCCCGACTAGCGGCAAACAATGAGCAGTTCTTC.

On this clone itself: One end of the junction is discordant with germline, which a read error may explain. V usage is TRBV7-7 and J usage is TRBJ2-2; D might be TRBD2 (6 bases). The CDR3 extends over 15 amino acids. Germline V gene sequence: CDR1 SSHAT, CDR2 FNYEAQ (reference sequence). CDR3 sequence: CASRGGAVNTGELFF. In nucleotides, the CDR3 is TGTGCTAGCAGAGGAGGGGCAGTGAACACCGGGGAGCTGTTTTTT.

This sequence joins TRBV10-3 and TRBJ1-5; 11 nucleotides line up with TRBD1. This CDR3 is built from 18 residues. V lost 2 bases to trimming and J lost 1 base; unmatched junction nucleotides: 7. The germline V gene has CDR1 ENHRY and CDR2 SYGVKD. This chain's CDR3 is CAISERRTGGLSNQPQHF. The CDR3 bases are TGTGCCATCAGTGAGAGACGGACAGGGGGCTTGAGCAATCAGCCCCAGCATTTT.

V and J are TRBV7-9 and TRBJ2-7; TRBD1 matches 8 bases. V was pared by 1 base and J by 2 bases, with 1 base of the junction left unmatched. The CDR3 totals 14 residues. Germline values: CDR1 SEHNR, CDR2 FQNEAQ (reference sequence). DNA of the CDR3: TGTGCCAGCAGCTTAGGCAGGGGGCCCTACGAGCAGTACTTC. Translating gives CASSLGRGPYEQYF.

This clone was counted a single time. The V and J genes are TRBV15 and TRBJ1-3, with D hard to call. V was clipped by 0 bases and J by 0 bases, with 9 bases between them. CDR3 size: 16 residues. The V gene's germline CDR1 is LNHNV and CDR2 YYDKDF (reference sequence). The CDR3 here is CATSRDPASSGNTIYF. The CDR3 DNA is TGTGCCACCAGCAGAGATCCCGCTAGCTCTGGAAACACCATATATTTT.

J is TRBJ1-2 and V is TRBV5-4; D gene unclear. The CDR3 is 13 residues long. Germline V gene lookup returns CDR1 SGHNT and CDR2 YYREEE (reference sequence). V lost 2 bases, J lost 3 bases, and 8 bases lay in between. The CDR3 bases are TGTGCCAGCAGCTTACCGGGAGACTATGGCTACACCTTC. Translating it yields CASSLPGDYGYTF.

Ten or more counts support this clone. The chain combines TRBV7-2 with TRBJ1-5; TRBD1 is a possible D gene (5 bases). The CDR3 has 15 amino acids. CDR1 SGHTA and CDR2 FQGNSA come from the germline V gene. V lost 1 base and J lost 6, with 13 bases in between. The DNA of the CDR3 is TGTGCCAGCAGCTTAGATCGGGGGACGAGTCAGCCCCAGCATTTT. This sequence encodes CASSLDRGTSQPQHF.

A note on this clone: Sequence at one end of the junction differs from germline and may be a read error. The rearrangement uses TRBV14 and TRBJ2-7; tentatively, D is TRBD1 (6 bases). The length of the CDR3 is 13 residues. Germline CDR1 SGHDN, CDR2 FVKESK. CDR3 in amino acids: CASSQGQQGFSNF. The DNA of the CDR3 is TGTGCCAGCAGCCAGGGGCAACAGGGTTTTTCGAACTTC.

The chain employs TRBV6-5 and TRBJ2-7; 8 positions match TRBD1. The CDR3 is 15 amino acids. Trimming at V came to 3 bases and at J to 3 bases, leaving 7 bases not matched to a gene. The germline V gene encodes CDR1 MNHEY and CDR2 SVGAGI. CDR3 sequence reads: CASSYGRTGYYEQYF. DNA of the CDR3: TGTGCCAGCAGTTATGGGAGGACAGGGTACTACGAGCAGTACTTC.

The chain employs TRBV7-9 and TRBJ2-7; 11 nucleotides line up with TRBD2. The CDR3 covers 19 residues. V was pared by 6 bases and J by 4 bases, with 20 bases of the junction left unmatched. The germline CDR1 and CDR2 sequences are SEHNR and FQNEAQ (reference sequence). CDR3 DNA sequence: TGTGCCAGCAGTCGCCAGACTAGCGGGGCGCCACTGGCCGTTTACGAGCAGTACTTC. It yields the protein CASSRQTSGAPLAVYEQYF. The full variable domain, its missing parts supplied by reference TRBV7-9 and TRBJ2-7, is DTGVSQNPRHKITKRGQNVTFRCDPISEHNRLYWYRQTLGQGPEFLTYFQNEAQLEKSRLLSDRFSAERPKGSFSTLEIQRTEQGDSAMYLCASSRQTSGAPLAVYEQYFGPGTRLTVT.

CDR3 residues: CATLTSIGRDEQFF. Here the CDR3 DNA reads TGTGCCACCTTGACTAGTATCGGACGAGATGAGCAGTTCTTC. This chain uses TRBV2 with TRBJ2-1; maybe TRBD2 (6 bases). The CDR3 contains 14 residues. The germline V and J ends were trimmed by 10 bases and 8 bases, with 21 bases remaining between them. Germline V gives CDR1 SNHLY, CDR2 FYNNEI. Drawing the rest from reference TRBV2 and TRBJ2-1, the complete variable domain is EPEVTQTPSHQVTQMGQEVILRCVPISNHLYFYWYRQILGQKVEFLVSFYNNEISEKSEIFDDQFSVERPDGSNFTLKIRSTKLEDSAMYFCATLTSIGRDEQFFGPGTRLTVL.

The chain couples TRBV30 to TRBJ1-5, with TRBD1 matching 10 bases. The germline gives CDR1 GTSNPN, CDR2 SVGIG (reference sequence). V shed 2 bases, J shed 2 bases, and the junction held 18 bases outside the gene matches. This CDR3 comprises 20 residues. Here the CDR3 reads CAWSSRRTGGKVGGNQPQHF. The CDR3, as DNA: TGTGCCTGGAGTTCCCGTCGGACAGGGGGTAAAGTTGGCGGCAATCAGCCCCAGCATTTT. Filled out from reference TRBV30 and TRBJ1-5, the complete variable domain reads SQTIHQWPATLVQPVGSPLSLECTVEGTSNPNLYWYRQAAGRGLQLLFYSVGIGQISSEVPQNLSASRPQDRQFILSSKKLLLSDSGFYLCAWSSRRTGGKVGGNQPQHFGDGTRLSIL.

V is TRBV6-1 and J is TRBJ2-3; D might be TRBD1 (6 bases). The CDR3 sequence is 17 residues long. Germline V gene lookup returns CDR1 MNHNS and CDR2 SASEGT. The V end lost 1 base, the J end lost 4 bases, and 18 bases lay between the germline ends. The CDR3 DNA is TGTGCCAGCAGTGAAGATATGAGGGCAGGGGCCGCAGATACGCAGTATTTT. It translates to CASSEDMRAGAADTQYF.

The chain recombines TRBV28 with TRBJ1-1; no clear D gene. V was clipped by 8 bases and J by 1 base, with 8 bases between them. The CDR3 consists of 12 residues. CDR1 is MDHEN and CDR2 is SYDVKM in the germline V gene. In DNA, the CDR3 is TGTGCCAGCGTTTTCCAGAACACTGAAGCTTTCTTT. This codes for CASVFQNTEAFF.